This TCR beta chain was sequenced for a study of T cell responses to AZD1222 COVID-19 vaccine (dated by TCRdb to the early 2020s). About the study as a whole: A total of over 230 trial participants underwent TCR sequencing, of whom about 210 had received two doses of AZD1222 and roughly 26 had received two doses of the MenACWY control vaccine. Trial participants were enrolled by age into 18-55, 56-69 and 70-plus year subgroups, with approximately 150, 30 and 60 TCR-sequenced participants respectively. Broad study findings and their caveats: The 56-69-year group was small, and its depth increase did not reach significance, likely because of low power. Participants were mostly white British, with more females than males. The authors suggested clonal diversity may have been underestimated. Conclusions about previously exposed vaccinees were limited because only six AZD1222 recipients were SARS-CoV-2 seropositive at baseline. Because no day 14 peak-response samples were available, the repertoires could be characterized only after the peak T cell response. After two AZD1222 doses, both the breadth and the depth of spike-specific TCRs were significantly higher than at day 0 and than in MenACWY recipients. CD4 TCRs associated with the vaccine covered the entire spike protein, and the dominant responses were in regions 160-218 and 743-854. Reportedly, almost half of the unique spike-specific TCRs recognized epitopes lying outside the regions that are mutated in the B.1.351 and B.1.1.7 variants.

Sample time point, as interpreted from the label and publication: about 28 days (+/-7) after the second vaccine dose. Because spike-specific TCR depth and breadth did not differ between the two schedules, AZD1222 recipients who got a second dose at roughly 4 weeks were pooled with those who got a second dose at roughly 12 weeks. Vaccinee samples came from UK trials COV001 and COV002, including a single-blind randomized controlled phase 2/3 trial of AZD1222 (ChAdOx1 nCoV-19) in healthy adults. For TCRbeta chain sequencing, PBMC samples from trial participants were taken at day 0 and at day 28 after the second dose. Worth noting for this clone: Its target antigen remains unknown. No much larger clonotype is one base removed from it; base qualities were not supplied.

The CDR3 regions of human TCRbeta chains were analyzed by immunosequencing. The published analysis was carried out like this. TCRs in the repertoires were matched against a reference library of SARS-CoV-2-specific TCRs that had been generated with the MIRA antigen-specificity platform. Breadth was defined as the fraction of unique TCRs that were SARS-CoV-2-associated. Depth was defined as the fraction of total T cells that were SARS-CoV-2-associated. Using the MIRA data, each spike-specific TCR was assigned both to the spike region to which the TCR was reactive and to a CD4 or CD8 class. Log10-transformed breadth and depth values were compared by one-way ANOVA with Sidak's multiple comparisons tests. TCRdb re-hosts the immuneACCESS table, in-frame sequences only. Its copies lack some clones; in the studies checked, an unresolved V gene accounts for under half of them, and the cause for the rest is not known. V, J and clone size are those of that table, while D and trimming were read from the DNA. Counted in this sample were about 130,000 clones; 89% of them appeared once. The top ten clones comprise roughly 8.9% of the sample.

The CDR3, cysteine through phenylalanine, is 11 amino acids long. The only DNA kept is the CDR3, 33 bases in frame from the first base. Between the V and J ends, shortened by 5 bases and 7 bases respectively, the junction contains 11 bases. Sequences DFQATT (CDR1) and SNEGSKA (CDR2) are obtained from the germline V gene (reference sequence). The source of this sequence is an adult who received the AZD1222 COVID-19 vaccine. Here the sequenced sample was peripheral blood, taken 28 days after the second AZD1222 dose. The sequence links TRBV20-1 to TRBJ2-5; TRBD2 is perhaps the D gene, given 5 matching bases. The bases read TGCAGTGCTCCTATCCGGGGGACCCAGTACTTC. It translates to CSAPIRGTQYF.